The TCR beta chain under discussion was sequenced for a study of T cell responses to AZD1222 COVID-19 vaccine. General observations from the study: Donors skewed white British and female; clonal diversity was possibly underestimated. The study found Spike-specific TCR breadth and depth rose after two AZD1222 doses. The study found vaccine-associated CD4 TCRs spanning spike, dominant at 160-218 and 743-854. Sampling that yielded the repertoires occurred only after the peak T cell response.

Measured with immunoSEQ multiplex PCR; TCRdb has only the in-frame clones, and not every one. The sample contains some 120,000 clones, around 89% of which appear only once. Germline V gives CDR1 MNHEY, CDR2 SVGEGT. This CDR3 is built from 13 residues. The V gene lost 2 bases and the J gene lost 4 bases, with 9 bases spanning the gap. With respect to this clone: Its antigen is currently unknown.

The TCR was taken from an adult in good health. The material sequenced was peripheral blood, taken on day 0 of MenACWY control vaccination. This chain uses TRBV6-2 or TRBV6-3 with TRBJ2-7, with D uncertain. CDR3 sequence (DNA): TGTGCCAGCAGTTACCTACTCTGGTACGAGCAGTACTTC. This gives the protein CASSYLLWYEQYF.